This TCR beta chain is drawn from a study of human T cells and chemical hapten exposure. Study information: Readings were taken at 6 days from patch tests that had applied 0.01% DPC to the upper back. TCR yields per sample varied, mainly owing to small pooled library volume differences.

Source study methods: More than 95,000 TCRs per sample was the median, with a range of roughly 23,224 to 690,600. TCRdb reanalysed the RACE reads using MiXCR and keeps one entry per CDR3 protein. What appears here as the V and J calls and clone size reflects TCRdb's work, not the paper's. Among 150,000 to 200,000 distinct CDR3 sequences, nearly 30% were seen once, and the ten largest hold 2.9%. This CDR3 region has 15 residues. Trimming removed 6 bases at V and 0 bases at J, with 15 bases between. Germline V gene lookup returns CDR1 DFQATT and CDR2 SNEGSKA (reference sequence). This clonotype was observed a handful of times. Time point denoted: pre-sensitization, week 0. Treatment specified: therapeutic diphenylcyclopropenone sensitization with weekly scalp DPC.

This receptor was obtained from a woman younger than 45 with alopecia areata. Some clones in this sample may be carry-over from other donors' samples. The V call is TRBV20-1, the J call TRBJ2-1; maybe TRBD2 (5 bases). Sequencing was performed on whole blood, taken in connection with sensitization to the hapten diphenylcyclopropenone (DPC). The CDR3 DNA is TGCAGTGCCCCCTGGGCGGGCCTCTCCTACAATGAGCAGTTCTTC. Its protein is CSAPWAGLSYNEQFF.